The 23 T cell receptor beta chains below come from one sample, sequenced in a study of blood T cell repertoires in COVID-19. Using immunoSEQ multiplex PCR, the repertoire was profiled, and TCRdb retains in-frame clones only, with some absent. The table lists around 290,000 clones, 90% of them singletons. The sample consisted of PBMCs or T cells enriched from blood (not recorded which). These receptor sequences come from a woman aged 25 to 39 who had recovered from COVID-19.

The chain joins TRBV5-4 to TRBJ1-1; TRBD1 agrees at 7 bases. The V segment lost 4 bases and the J segment 0 bases; nucleotides outside the gene matches: 9. Germline assignment: CDR1 SGHNT and CDR2 YYREEE (reference sequence). This CDR3 comprises 16 residues. The CDR3 loop is CASSQQLGQLNTEAFF. DNA for the CDR3: TGTGCCAGCAGCCAACAGCTGGGACAGTTGAACACTGAAGCTTTCTTT.

In DNA form, the CDR3 reads TGTGCCAGCAGTCCTACCTATGGCTACACCTTC. Its protein product is CASSPTYGYTF. The J gene is TRBJ1-2, the V gene TRBV28; no firm D call. V gave up 5 bases and J gave up 4 bases, with 5 bases separating them. The CDR3 has 11 amino acids. Germline CDR1 and CDR2: MDHEN and SYDVKM.

This clone was observed a few times. The rearrangement joins TRBV7-9 to TRBJ2-5, with 8 bases lining up with TRBD1. Germline V lookup: CDR1 SEHNR, CDR2 FQNEAQ (reference sequence). Losses at the gene ends were 4 bases for V and 3 bases for J; bases not matched to a gene: 1. This CDR3 region has 13 residues. The CDR3 nucleotides are TGTGCCAGCAGCTCGGACAGGGAAGAGACCCAGTACTTC. Translating gives CASSSDREETQYF.

The chain joins TRBV10-2 to TRBJ2-2; D is possibly TRBD2 (5 bases). CDR1 WSHSY and CDR2 SAAADI come from the germline V gene. The germline V and J ends were trimmed by 2 bases and 7 bases, with 8 bases remaining between them. The length of the CDR3 is 13 residues. CDR3 nucleotides: TGCGCCAGCAGTGAGATCGGGGTCGGGGAGCTGTTTTTT. This encodes CASSEIGVGELFF.

The chain has TRBV6-5 and TRBJ1-4; TRBD1 matches at 9 bases. The V gene end was trimmed by 5 bases and the J gene end by 7 bases; junction bases not matched to a gene: 5. CDR3 size: 14 residues. Germline V gene sequence: CDR1 MNHEY, CDR2 SVGAGI. In DNA, the CDR3 is TGTGCCAGCAGTCCAACAGGGGGCCTTGAAAAACTGTTTTTT. Translated: CASSPTGGLEKLFF.

The chain couples TRBV11-2 to TRBJ2-3; 8 nucleotides align to TRBD2. The CDR3 runs 15 residues. Germline trimming cut 5 bases from V and 1 base from J; bases unmatched to any gene: 5. Germline V gives CDR1 SGHAT, CDR2 FQNNGV. This chain's CDR3 is CASSGSGRGTDTQYF. DNA for the CDR3: TGTGCCAGCAGCGGGAGCGGGAGAGGCACAGATACGCAGTATTTT.

This chain links TRBV3-1 (or the pseudogene TRBV3-2) with TRBJ2-1, with 12 bases matching TRBD1. V was pared by 4 bases and J by 7 bases, with 5 bases of the junction left unmatched. Germline CDR1 and CDR2: LGHDT and YNNKEL (reference sequence). The length of the CDR3 is 15 residues. CDR3 DNA: TGTGCCAGCAGCCTGGGACAGGGGGCAGGGAATGAGCAGTTCTTC. It is translated as CASSLGQGAGNEQFF.

V gene TRBV15 combines with J gene TRBJ2-1, with 10 positions matching TRBD1. Per the germline V gene, CDR1 is LNHNV and CDR2 is YYDKDF (reference sequence). The J segment lost 4 bases and the V segment lost 5 bases, leaving 2 bases of the junction unmatched. The CDR3 contains 14 residues. As DNA, the CDR3 is TGTGCCACCAGCCCGGGACAGGGGTACAATGAGCAGTTCTTC. Protein: CATSPGQGYNEQFF.

This clone is a singleton in its sample. CDR3 in DNA: TGTGCCAGCAGCCGTGGAGGGCGGACCGGGGAGCTGTTTTTT. It yields the protein CASSRGGRTGELFF. The rearrangement links TRBV14 to TRBJ2-2, with D perhaps TRBD2 (6 bases). V lost 4 bases and J lost 5, with 11 bases in between. The germline gives CDR1 SGHDN, CDR2 FVKESK. The CDR3 covers 14 residues.

V usage is TRBV28 and J usage is TRBJ1-1; D unclear. The CDR3 contains 11 residues. V gave up 6 bases and J gave up 7 bases, with 9 bases separating them. Germline assignment: CDR1 MDHEN and CDR2 SYDVKM. This CDR3 is CASSGIGEAFF. CDR3 in DNA: TGTGCCAGCAGCGGTATCGGTGAAGCTTTCTTT.

The rearrangement joins TRBV7-2 to TRBJ1-5; perhaps TRBD1 as D (6 bases). Trimming removed 1 base from V and 7 bases from J, with 11 bases in between. The germline V gene has CDR1 SGHTA and CDR2 FQGNSA. The CDR3 runs to 14 residues. CDR3 protein: CASSLDRDHQPQHF. DNA for the CDR3: TGTGCCAGCAGCTTAGACAGGGATCACCAGCCCCAGCATTTT.

This chain connects TRBV9 to TRBJ2-7, with 12 positions matching TRBD2. Germline V gene data show CDR1 as SGDLS and CDR2 as YYNGEE. With V trimmed by 2 bases and J by 2 bases, 8 bases remained unmatched. This CDR3 has 17 residues. The CDR3 spells CASSVGLAGVSPYEQYF. In nucleotides, the CDR3 is TGTGCCAGCAGCGTGGGACTAGCGGGCGTTTCCCCCTACGAGCAGTACTTC.

The V gene is TRBV19, the J gene TRBJ1-1; D ambiguous. Germline-derived CDR1 and CDR2 are LNHDA and SQIVND (reference sequence). The CDR3 has 12 residues. The V end was cut by 4 bases, the J end by 11 bases, with 14 bases between. CDR3 sequence reads: CASSNLAGKAFF. The CDR3 nucleotides read TGTGCCAGTAGTAATCTGGCGGGGAAGGCTTTCTTT.

The chain carries TRBV7-9 and TRBJ2-7; D is possibly TRBD1 (5 bases). CDR1 is SEHNR, CDR2 FQNEAQ, per germline (reference sequence). The CDR3 loop spans 13 amino acids. Trimming stripped 1 base from V and 6 bases from J, with 10 bases between. CDR3 residues: CASSLEWQGEQYF. CDR3 nucleotides: TGTGCCAGCAGCTTAGAATGGCAGGGCGAGCAGTACTTC.

The gene calls are TRBV28 and TRBJ1-2, with TRBD1 matching 12 bases. Trimming removed 9 bases from V and 3 bases from J; junction bases left unmatched: 8. The CDR3 sequence is 15 residues long. Germline assignment: CDR1 MDHEN and CDR2 SYDVKM. CDR3 amino acids: CASVPGQGADYGYTF. Here the CDR3 DNA reads TGTGCCAGTGTCCCGGGACAGGGGGCTGACTATGGCTACACCTTC.

The rearrangement uses TRBV9 and TRBJ1-1, with D possibly TRBD1 on 6 matching bases. This CDR3 has 15 residues. Trimming stripped 3 bases from V and 10 bases from J, with 22 bases between. From germline, CDR1 is SGDLS and CDR2 YYNGEE. CDR3 coding DNA: TGTGCCAGCAGCGCCTACCCCGCGGGGGGCGCGGGAGCTTTCTTT. Translating it yields CASSAYPAGGAGAFF.

V gene TRBV5-1 combines with J gene TRBJ2-1; no clear D gene. Trimming removed 1 base from V and 3 bases from J, with 5 bases in between. The CDR3 is 13 amino acids. Germline V gene lookup returns CDR1 SGHRS and CDR2 YFSETQ. In DNA, the CDR3 is TGCGCCAGCAGCTTGAACAACTACAATGAGCAGTTCTTC. It is translated as CASSLNNYNEQFF.

The V gene is TRBV9, the J gene TRBJ1-2, with TRBD1 identical over 11 bases. This CDR3 is 15 amino acids long. The trim removed 4 bases at V and 6 bases at J, leaving 8 bases unmatched. Germline V gene data show CDR1 as SGDLS and CDR2 as YYNGEE. The CDR3 here is CASSFRTGGKDGYTF. In DNA form, the CDR3 reads TGTGCCAGCAGCTTCCGGACAGGGGGCAAGGATGGCTACACCTTC.

The CDR3 here is CASSPLSVGNTEAFF. The DNA for the CDR3 is TGTGCCAGCTCACCCCTCAGCGTAGGGAACACTGAAGCTTTCTTT. The rearrangement links TRBV18 to TRBJ1-1; D remains unclear. This CDR3 comprises 15 residues. Germline assignment: CDR1 KGHSH and CDR2 LQKENI. Between the trimmed V and J ends, which lost 3 bases and 1 base, there was a span of 12 bases.

This clone was observed a handful of times. V and J are TRBV18 and TRBJ2-7; D might be TRBD2 (6 bases). Looked up from germline, CDR1 is KGHSH and CDR2 is LQKENI. V shed 4 bases and J shed 5 bases, with 15 bases lying between them. This CDR3 has 14 residues. The DNA for the CDR3 is TGTGCCAGCTCACTGGGGCGGGATTTAAACGAGCAGTACTTC. Translated, it gives CASSLGRDLNEQYF.

This rearrangement joins TRBV5-4 to TRBJ1-2; 7 nucleotides match TRBD1. CDR3 length: 14 residues. Germline loops: CDR1 SGHNT, CDR2 YYREEE (reference sequence). V dropped 2 bases and J dropped 6; count of bases not matched to a gene: 7. CDR3 sequence: CASSFNRGGDGYTF. In DNA form, the CDR3 reads TGTGCCAGCAGCTTTAACAGGGGCGGCGATGGCTACACCTTC. Full variable domain (outside the CDR3, taken from reference TRBV5-4 and TRBJ1-2): ETGVTQSPTHLIKTRGQQVTLRCSSQSGHNTVSWYQQALGQGPQFIFQYYREEENGRGNFPPRFSGLQFPNYSSELNVNALELDDSALYLCASSFNRGGDGYTFGSGTRLTVV.

The rearrangement links TRBV7-9 to TRBJ2-7; D gene ambiguous. V lost 5 bases, J lost 0 bases, and 11 bases lay in between. There are 14 residues in the CDR3. Germline CDR1 reads SEHNR; CDR2 reads FQNEAQ (reference sequence). CDR3 in DNA: TGTGCCAGCAGCCCCCGTCAGGACTCCTACGAGCAGTACTTC. It encodes CASSPRQDSYEQYF. Based on the CDR3 plus reference TRBV7-9 and TRBJ2-7, the full variable domain is DTGVSQNPRHKITKRGQNVTFRCDPISEHNRLYWYRQTLGQGPEFLTYFQNEAQLEKSRLLSDRFSAERPKGSFSTLEIQRTEQGDSAMYLCASSPRQDSYEQYFGPGTRLTVT.

This clone was seen a handful of times. CDR3 sequence (DNA): TGCGCCAGCAGCCGATATAGCGGGGTACCCTACAATGAGCAGTTCTTC. Translated: CASSRYSGVPYNEQFF. V and J are TRBV4-3 and TRBJ2-1; 8 positions agree with TRBD2. Germline V gene lookup returns CDR1 LGHNA and CDR2 YSLEER. The CDR3 extends over 16 amino acids. V lost 4 bases and J lost 2; bases outside the gene matches: 7.